The 22 T cell receptor beta chains in this list originate from one sample, sequenced in a study of PD-1 blockade in classical Hodgkin lymphoma. Every one of the patients relapsed after autologous stem cell transplantation (brentuximab vedotin exposure was variable). The table came from immunoSEQ multiplex PCR; TCRdb's copy has only in-frame clones and leaves some out. The sample lists tens of thousands of clones, 76% occurring once. Sequenced material: peripheral blood mononuclear cells (PBMCs), taken at baseline. Receptors were obtained from a human donor with classical Hodgkin lymphoma.

This rearrangement joins TRBV2 to TRBJ2-1; 11 nucleotides agree with TRBD2. V dropped 6 bases and J dropped 0; count of bases not matched to a gene: 4. The CDR3 covers 16 residues. CDR1 is SNHLY and CDR2 is FYNNEI in the germline V gene. CDR3 sequence (DNA): TGTGCCAGCAGATTAGCGGGAGGGGGCTCCTACAATGAGCAGTTCTTC. It codes for CASRLAGGGSYNEQFF.

V gene TRBV29-1 combines with J gene TRBJ2-1; 7 bases line up with TRBD1. From germline, CDR1 is SQVTM and CDR2 ANQGSEA. The junction had 6 bases not matched to a gene; V was cut back by 7 bases and J by 3 bases. The CDR3 loop spans 13 amino acids. CDR3 region: CSEGQAGYNEQFF. DNA for the CDR3: TGCAGCGAAGGACAGGCGGGCTACAATGAGCAGTTCTTC.

This clone is a singleton in its sample. The rearrangement joins TRBV7-9 to TRBJ2-1, with D perhaps matching TRBD1 or TRBD2 (5 bases each). With 1 base removed from V and 7 bases from J, the gap between germline ends came to 14 bases. The CDR3 sequence is 15 residues long. Per the germline V gene, CDR1 is SEHNR and CDR2 is FQNEAQ (reference sequence). The CDR3 nucleotides read TGTGCCAGCAGCTTAGGGGACGGCCCTTCGAATGAGCAGTTCTTC. This sequence encodes CASSLGDGPSNEQFF.

The CDR3 nucleotides are TGTGCCAGCAGCCTTCGGACAGGGGGCAATGAGCAGTTCTTC. It translates to CASSLRTGGNEQFF. The chain is built from TRBV4-2 and TRBJ2-1; 10 nucleotides agree with TRBD1. The CDR3 runs 14 residues. The V and J ends lost 4 bases and 6 bases, in that order; junction bases with no gene match: 3. From germline, CDR1 is LGHNA and CDR2 YNFKEQ.

In its sample, this clone was seen a few times. The chain uses TRBV28 and TRBJ2-3; D perhaps matches TRBD2 (5 bases). The germline V gene has CDR1 MDHEN and CDR2 SYDVKM. Trimming left V 5 bases short and J 0 bases short, with 18 bases between. This CDR3 region has 17 residues. CDR3 coding DNA: TGTGCCAGCAGTATAGACGGGATCGCGCGGAGCACAGATACGCAGTATTTT. This translates into CASSIDGIARSTDTQYF.

The CDR3 here is CASSVAHYNEQFF. The CDR3 region has the DNA TGTGCCAGCAGCGTAGCTCACTACAATGAGCAGTTCTTC. The chain recombines TRBV9 with TRBJ2-1; D uncertain. V gave up 0 bases and J gave up 3 bases, with 4 bases separating them. Germline CDR1 is SGDLS and CDR2 is YYNGEE. The CDR3 loop spans 13 amino acids.

CDR3 in amino acids: CASSMGTSGIRTDTQYF. The CDR3 nucleotides read TGTGCCAGTAGTATGGGGACTAGCGGGATACGCACAGATACGCAGTATTTT. The chain joins TRBV19 to TRBJ2-3; 13 nucleotides match TRBD2. This CDR3 region has 17 residues. With 3 bases clipped from V and 1 base from J, the junction kept 4 bases outside the gene matches. Germline V gene data show CDR1 as LNHDA and CDR2 as SQIVND (reference sequence).

The chain has TRBV6-6 and TRBJ1-3; possible D gene TRBD1, 5 bases. V was pared by 7 bases and J by 3 bases, with 16 bases between. The CDR3 is made up of 15 amino acids. The germline V gene has CDR1 MNHNY and CDR2 SVGAGI (reference sequence). The CDR3 loop reads CASNTRGKDGNTIYF. In DNA, the CDR3 is TGTGCCAGCAACACACGGGGGAAAGATGGAAACACCATATATTTT.

The genes are TRBV27 and TRBJ1-2; TRBD1 agrees at 11 bases. The CDR3 has 14 residues. Trimming cost V 6 bases and J 4 bases; bases outside gene matches: 4. Per germline, CDR1 MNHEY and CDR2 SMNVEV (reference sequence). The CDR3 loop is CASRRTGGGYGYTF. DNA of the CDR3: TGTGCCAGCAGGCGGACAGGGGGCGGCTATGGCTACACCTTC.

The chain links TRBV5-5 to TRBJ1-3, with D possibly TRBD1 on 5 matching bases. This CDR3 has 15 residues. V lost 0 bases and J lost 8, with 15 bases in between. From germline, CDR1 is SGHKS and CDR2 YYEKEE (reference sequence). The CDR3 protein is CASSLVSAGIDTIYF. The CDR3 coding sequence is TGTGCCAGCAGCTTGGTTTCGGCAGGGATAGACACCATATATTTT.

The chain joins TRBV4-1 to TRBJ1-2; a weak D match, TRBD1 (5 bases). Trimming stripped 2 bases from V and 7 bases from J, with 17 bases between. The germline CDR1 and CDR2 sequences are MGHRA and YSYEKL. The CDR3 sequence is 15 residues long. The CDR3 DNA is TGCGCCAGCAGCCAAACTGGGACCGCCTGGGGTGGCTACACCTTC. Protein product: CASSQTGTAWGGYTF.

The CDR3 protein is CASSLQQGGTQYF. In nucleotides, the CDR3 is TGTGCCAGCAGTTTACAACAGGGAGGTACGCAGTATTTT. The chain combines TRBV27 with TRBJ2-3; tentatively, D is TRBD1 or TRBD2 (6 bases each). Deletions cut 2 bases from V and 8 bases from J, with 11 bases between. In germline, CDR1 is MNHEY, CDR2 SMNVEV (reference sequence). The CDR3 is 13 amino acids.

The gene calls are TRBV7-8 and TRBJ1-5, with a weak D call TRBD1 (5 bases). The CDR3 totals 16 residues. V shed 5 bases and J shed 3 bases, with 17 bases lying between them. CDR1 and CDR2 (germline): SGHVS, FQNEAQ. CDR3 in DNA: TGTGCCAGCAGCCCCCGGGACGGTAACCCCAATCAGCCCCAGCATTTT. Translated: CASSPRDGNPNQPQHF.

Only a few counts were recorded for this clone. This sequence joins TRBV28 and TRBJ2-7; D is unresolved. There are 14 residues in the CDR3. The V gene lost 7 bases and the J gene lost 4 bases, with 17 bases spanning the gap. CDR1 and CDR2 from the germline V gene are MDHEN and SYDVKM. The chain's CDR3 is CASTPFISGYEQYF. The CDR3, as DNA: TGTGCCAGCACTCCTTTTATATCAGGTTACGAGCAGTACTTC.

The V and J genes are TRBV6-1 and TRBJ2-1; 8 nucleotides match TRBD1. The germline V gene encodes CDR1 MNHNS and CDR2 SASEGT. The V gene end was trimmed by 6 bases and the J gene end by 9 bases; junction bases not matched to a gene: 13. This CDR3 has 15 amino acids. The CDR3 is CASREQGVGQGEQFF. The CDR3 DNA sequence: TGTGCCAGCAGAGAACAGGGGGTCGGACAGGGTGAGCAGTTCTTC.

This chain uses TRBV2 with TRBJ1-1, with D unresolved. Germline assignment: CDR1 SNHLY and CDR2 FYNNEI. V shed 7 bases and J shed 3 bases, with 12 bases lying between them. CDR3 length: 13 residues. CDR3 loop: CASNPWYDTEAFF. The CDR3 coding sequence is TGTGCCAGCAACCCCTGGTACGACACTGAAGCTTTCTTT.

J is TRBJ1-2 and V is TRBV13; TRBD1 agrees at 7 bases. This CDR3 region has 14 residues. The ends lost 4 bases at V and 4 bases at J; junction bases unmatched: 6. Germline lookup yields CDR1 PRHDT and CDR2 FYEKMQ (reference sequence). CDR3 sequence: CASSSTTGPYGYTF. In nucleotides, the CDR3 is TGTGCCAGCAGCTCCACGACAGGGCCCTATGGCTACACCTTC.

CDR3 DNA: TGTGCCTGGAGCCAGGTGGACAGGGCTGGCTACACCTTC. Translated, it gives CAWSQVDRAGYTF. V and J are TRBV30 and TRBJ1-2; 8 positions match TRBD1. Germline values: CDR1 GTSNPN, CDR2 SVGIG (reference sequence). After removal of 3 bases from V and 7 bases from J, the junction contained 7 bases not matched to a gene. The CDR3 is 13 amino acids.

The chain has TRBV6-5 and TRBJ2-7, with D tentatively TRBD2 (5 bases). V dropped 2 bases and J dropped 3 bases, with 14 bases sitting between them. The CDR3 has 15 amino acids. Germline V lookup: CDR1 MNHEY, CDR2 SVGAGI. The chain's CDR3 is CASSYRPDLGYEQYF. The CDR3 region has the DNA TGTGCCAGCAGTTACAGACCGGACTTAGGCTACGAGCAGTACTTC.

CDR3 sequence: CASSLYPGEFSGANVLTF. CDR3 sequence (DNA): TGTGCCAGCAGCTTATATCCGGGGGAATTCTCTGGGGCCAACGTCCTGACTTTC. The chain couples TRBV7-9 to TRBJ2-6, with TRBD2 as a possible D gene (6 bases). The CDR3 runs 18 residues. Between the trimmed V and J ends, which lost 2 bases and 0 bases, there was a span of 14 bases. Germline CDR1 and CDR2: SEHNR and FQNEAQ (reference sequence).

The chain has TRBV28 and TRBJ1-1, with D possibly being TRBD1 (5 bases). Looked up from germline, CDR1 is MDHEN and CDR2 is SYDVKM. The ends were cut back, 5 bases at V and 3 bases at J, with 16 bases in the middle. The CDR3 covers 15 residues. Here the CDR3 DNA reads TGTGCCAGCAGTCCGCTACGCAGGGCGGACACTGAAGCTTTCTTT. It encodes CASSPLRRADTEAFF.

The chain employs TRBV29-1 and TRBJ2-7; no reliable D call. CDR1 and CDR2 from the germline V gene are SQVTM and ANQGSEA. V shed 5 bases and J shed 2 bases, with 13 bases lying between them. This CDR3 is 13 amino acids long. The DNA of the CDR3 is TGCAGCGTTCAAGGACGCCAGACCTACGAGCAGTACTTC. It yields the protein CSVQGRQTYEQYF.